This T cell receptor (beta chain) is drawn from a study of T-cell reconstitution after alpha-beta-depleted transplantation in children. This clonotype occurred a few times. V lost 0 bases and J 0 bases, leaving 8 bases between the germline ends. Germline V gives CDR1 SGHRS, CDR2 YFSETQ. The CDR3 runs to 15 residues. Unique molecular identifiers were used in preparing the TCRbeta library. TCRdb processed the PCR reads anew with MiXCR; each CDR3 protein has one entry. The sample lists some 550,000 distinct CDR3 sequences, 15% to 20% occurring once. The specimen comprised PBMCs from the stem cell graft donor, sampled from the stem cell graft. The receptor was isolated from a human donor who donated a stem cell graft to a child with acute lymphoblastic leukemia. The rearrangement links TRBV5-1 to TRBJ2-3, with D uncertain. The DNA of the CDR3 is TGCGCCAGCAGCTTGGGAGTGACTAGCACAGATACGCAGTATTTT. Translated: CASSLGVTSTDTQYF. The whole variable domain, filled in from reference TRBV5-1 and TRBJ2-3, reads KAGVTQTPRYLIKTRGQQVTLSCSPISGHRSVSWYQQTPGQGLQFLFEYFSETQRNKGNFPGRFSGRQFSNSRSEMNVSTLELGDSALYLCASSLGVTSTDTQYFGPGTRLTVL.